This T cell receptor (beta chain) was sequenced in a study of shared clonotypes between healthy human individuals. Study summary: Plates per donor: three CD4 naive, three CD4 memory, two CD8 naive, one CD8 memory. General study findings and limits: It was the non-shared clonotypes that had lower generation probabilities than clonotypes shared by all four donors.

It was around 220 ng DNA, 25,000 to 35,000 T cell genomes, that sorted-subset replicate PCRs used. The protocol was immunoSEQ multiplex PCR, while the TCRdb copy is restricted to in-frame clones and leaves out a portion. The sample lists approximately 740,000 clones; about 74% were seen once. CDR3 length: 15 amino acids. V shed 5 bases and J 4 bases; nucleotides not matched to a gene: 10. Germline-derived CDR1 and CDR2 are MNHEY and SVGAGI. About this clone itself: Its antigen is still unknown.

The chain joins TRBV6-5 to TRBJ1-2; 7 nucleotides match TRBD1. Sequencing used memory CD4+ T cells sorted from blood. The subset was: CD45RA-negative fraction. The sequence was obtained from a woman between 25 and 40 years old in good health. The CDR3 loop reads CASSHQTGQFYGYTF. The CDR3 DNA is TGTGCCAGCAGTCACCAGACGGGACAGTTCTATGGCTACACCTTC.